This T cell receptor (beta chain) was found in a study of shared clonotypes between healthy human individuals. As for this clone: The antigen is undetermined.

Overall study findings and caveats: Donors were few, which limited the genetic and exposure-history diversity represented.

Authors' analysis steps: ImmunoSEQ junction-only sequences lacked quality scores, so their filtering differed. The protocol was immunoSEQ multiplex PCR, while the TCRdb copy is restricted to in-frame clones and leaves out a portion. The V and J calls and clone size were taken over from that table, and D and trimming were inferred from the DNA. The sample consists of about 470,000 clones, about 76% of them appearing once. Germline V gene data show CDR1 as MNHNY and CDR2 as SVGAGI (reference sequence). The V gene end was trimmed by 5 bases and the J gene end by 3 bases; junction bases not matched to a gene: 4. CDR3 length: 13 amino acids. All donors were Caucasian adults living in Nashville, Tennessee. About 90 million PBMCs supplied genomic DNA for unsorted samples.

The TCR sequence derives from a woman aged 40 to 50 in good health. Some clones in this sample may be carry-over from other donors' samples. Source material: PBMCs. The chain recombines TRBV6-6 with TRBJ2-7; 7 nucleotides agree with TRBD2. The CDR3 sequence is CASSNQRDYEQYF. The CDR3 DNA reads TGTGCCAGCAGTAACCAGCGGGACTACGAGCAGTACTTC.